The entry below gives a single T cell receptor beta chain sequence along with its context. The timepoints at which blood was sampled were baseline, cycle 4 day 1, and cycle 7 day 1. This entry belongs to a study of OX40 agonist ivuxolimab in advanced cancers. Assay used: immunoSEQ multiplex PCR; TCRdb lists only in-frame clones, some missing. The data show about 61,000 clones, roughly 87% seen once. This CDR3 is built from 12 residues. Germline V gene sequence: CDR1 SGHTS, CDR2 YDEGEE. With 0 bases removed from V and 4 bases from J, the gap between germline ends came to 5 bases. The sample here was CD4+ or CD8+ T cells sorted from blood, taken in a trial of the OX40 agonist ivuxolimab. The clonotype comes from an adult with an advanced solid tumor such as melanoma, head and neck, liver or kidney cancer. This chain joins TRBV5-8 and TRBJ2-7; D remains unclear. CDR3 in amino acids: CASSLDRYEQYF. The CDR3 nucleotides read TGTGCCAGCAGCTTGGACCGGTACGAGCAGTACTTC.